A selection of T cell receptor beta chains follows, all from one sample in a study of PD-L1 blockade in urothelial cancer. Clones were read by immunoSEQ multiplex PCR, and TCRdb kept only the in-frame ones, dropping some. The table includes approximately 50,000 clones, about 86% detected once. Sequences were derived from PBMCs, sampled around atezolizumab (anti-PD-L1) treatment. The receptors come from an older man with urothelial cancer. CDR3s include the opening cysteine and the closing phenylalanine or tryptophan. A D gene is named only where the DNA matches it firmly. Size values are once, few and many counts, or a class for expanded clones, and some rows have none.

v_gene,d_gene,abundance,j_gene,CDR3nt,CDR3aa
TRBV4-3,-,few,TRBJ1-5,TGCGCCAGCAGCCAAGATACAGGGTCCAATCAGCCCCAGCATTTT,CASSQDTGSNQPQHF
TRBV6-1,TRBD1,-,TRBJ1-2,TGTGCCAGCAGCGAAAGGACAGGGCGAAAGTTCTATGGCTACACCTTC,CASSERTGRKFYGYTF
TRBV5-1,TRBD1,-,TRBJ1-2,TGCGCCAGCAGCTTGAGTATACAGGGGAACTATGGCTACACCTTC,CASSLSIQGNYGYTF
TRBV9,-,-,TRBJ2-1,TGTGCCAGCAGCGTGGAGGGGCTGGGCTCCTACAATGAGCAGTTCTTC,CASSVEGLGSYNEQFF
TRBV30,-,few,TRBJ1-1,TGTGCCTGGACACCCAGGGCTGTGAACACTGAAGCTTTCTTT,CAWTPRAVNTEAFF
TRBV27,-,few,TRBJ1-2,TGTGCCAGCAAGGGGGGGTCTCTCTATGGCTACACCTTC,CASKGGSLYGYTF
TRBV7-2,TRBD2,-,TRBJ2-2,TGTGCCAGCAGCTTAGCTCCTCCCCAGGCTAGCGGGAGATCCGGGGAGCTGTTTTTT,CASSLAPPQASGRSGELFF
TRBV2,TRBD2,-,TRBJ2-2,TGTGCCAGCAGTGCCCGGCGGGGGGGCGGCACCGGGGAGCTGTTTTTT,CASSARRGGGTGELFF
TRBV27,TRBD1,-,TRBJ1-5,TGTGCCAGCAGACTCGGGACAGCTAGCAATCAGCCCCAGCATTTT,CASRLGTASNQPQHF
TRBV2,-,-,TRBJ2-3,TGTGCCAGCAGGGGAACTAGGACAGATACGCAGTATTTT,CASRGTRTDTQYF
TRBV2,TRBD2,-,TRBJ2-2,TGTGCCAGCAATACGGGAGGGCCCACCGGGGAGCTGTTTTTT,CASNTGGPTGELFF
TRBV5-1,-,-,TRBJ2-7,TGCGCCAGCAGCGGTACTGGGGGCGGGAGTGGTGAGCAGTACTTC,CASSGTGGGSGEQYF
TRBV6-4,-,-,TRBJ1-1,TGTGCCAGCAGTGCGGGGGGGACTTCTGAAGCTTTCTTT,CASSAGGTSEAFF
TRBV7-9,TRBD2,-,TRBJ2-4,TGTGCCAGCAGCTTACTTGCGGGAGGTTTAGCCAAAAACATTCAGTACTTC,CASSLLAGGLAKNIQYF
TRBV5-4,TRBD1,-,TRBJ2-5,TGTGCCAGCAGCTTGAAGACAGGGTCAGAGACCCAGTACTTC,CASSLKTGSETQYF
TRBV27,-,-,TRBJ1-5,TGTGCCAGCAGTTCGGGGAATCAGCCCCAGCATTTT,CASSSGNQPQHF
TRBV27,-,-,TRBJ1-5,TGTGCCAGCAGTTTAGAGGGGGGCCAGGGAGGGCAGCCCCAGCATTTT,CASSLEGGQGGQPQHF
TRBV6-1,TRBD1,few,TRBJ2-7,TGTGCCAGCAGTGAGTTAGGGACAGGCCACTACGAGCAGTACTTC,CASSELGTGHYEQYF
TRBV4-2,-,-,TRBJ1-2,TGTGCCAGCAGCCTGGACAGTAGGAGCGGCTACACCTTC,CASSLDSRSGYTF
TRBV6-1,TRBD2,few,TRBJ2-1,TGTGCCAGCAGCGAAAAGCCGGGAGGCCAGCAGTTCTTC,CASSEKPGGQQFF
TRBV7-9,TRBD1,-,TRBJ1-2,TGTGCCAGCAGCCCCAGTCGGGACAGGGGTTATGGCTACACCTTC,CASSPSRDRGYGYTF
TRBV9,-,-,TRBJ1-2,TGTGCCAGCGAGAGTGGTAGTAACGCGAATGGCTACACCTTC,CASESGSNANGYTF
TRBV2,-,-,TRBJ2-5,TGTGCCAGCAGTGTGCGGCTCCGAGAGACCCAGTACTTC,CASSVRLRETQYF
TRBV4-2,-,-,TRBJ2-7,TGTGCCAGCAGCCAAGATGTTGGACATTACGAGCAGTACTTC,CASSQDVGHYEQYF
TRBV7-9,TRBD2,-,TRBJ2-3,TGTGCCAGCAGCCTTGGAGGCCCCCGGGGGGTGGATACGCAGTATTTT,CASSLGGPRGVDTQYF
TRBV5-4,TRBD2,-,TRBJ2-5,TGTGCCAGCAGAGTCGGGACTAGCGCCCAAGAGACCCAGTACTTC,CASRVGTSAQETQYF
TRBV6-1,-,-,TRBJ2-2,TGTGCCAGCAAGAGGGGAGGCGGGGAGCTGTTTTTT,CASKRGGGELFF
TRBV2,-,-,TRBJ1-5,TGTGCCAGCAGCCTTTACGGGTTCGGTCAGCCCCAGCATTTT,CASSLYGFGQPQHF
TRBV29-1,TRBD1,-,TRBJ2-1,TGCAGCACCGACAGGGGTTTAGCGGATGAGCAGTTCTTC,CSTDRGLADEQFF
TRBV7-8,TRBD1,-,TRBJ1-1,TGTGCCAGCAGCTTAACAGGGGACACTGAAGCTTTCTTT,CASSLTGDTEAFF
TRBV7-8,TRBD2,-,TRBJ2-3,TGTGCCAGCAGCGTTGGGGGAGGGGTGGATACGCAGTATTTT,CASSVGGGVDTQYF